This entry lists 15 T cell receptor beta chains sequenced from one sample in a study of blood T cells in healthy people across ages. For the second PCR, which ran for roughly 6 to 12 cycles, a sample-barcoded 5' primer and a J-beta primer mix were used. Each CDR3 protein gets one entry after TCRdb re-called the 5' RACE reads with MiXCR. The top ten hold 7% to 9% of the sample, which has some 1.5 million distinct CDR3 sequences, 28% seen once. Sequencing used blood. All receptors come from a woman aged 25 to 39 in good health.

This clonotype was seen ten or more times. In nucleotides, the CDR3 is TGCAGTGCTAGACTCGGCGGGAGAGGAGATGAGCAGTTCTTC. It specifies CSARLGGRGDEQFF. The chain uses TRBV20-1 and TRBJ2-1; TRBD2 agrees at 7 bases. This CDR3 is built from 14 residues. The V and J ends lost 2 bases and 8 bases, in that order; junction bases with no gene match: 9. Germline-derived CDR1 and CDR2 are DFQATT and SNEGSKA (reference sequence).

This clonotype was counted between two and nine times. This chain links TRBV20-1 with TRBJ2-5; D remains ambiguous. Trimming took off 6 bases at V and 0 bases at J, with 14 bases between the two ends. The CDR3 spans 14 residues. Germline values: CDR1 DFQATT, CDR2 SNEGSKA (reference sequence). The CDR3 is CSATSGRNQETQYF. The CDR3 DNA reads as TGCAGTGCCACCTCAGGACGGAACCAAGAGACCCAGTACTTC.

The rearrangement joins TRBV6-5 to TRBJ2-5; 8 bases fit TRBD2. The CDR3 is made up of 17 amino acids. CDR1 and CDR2 from the germline V gene are MNHEY and SVGAGI. J lost 2 bases, V lost 1 base, and 9 bases had no gene match. This CDR3 reads CASSYLRGGPLQETQYF. The CDR3 DNA reads as TGTGCCAGCAGTTACTTACGCGGGGGGCCATTACAAGAGACCCAGTACTTC.

Details on this clonotype: One base away lies a much larger clone, so this may be a sequencing read error. The V and J genes are TRBV6-1 and TRBJ2-5; 14 bases are a match to TRBD2. The germline gives CDR1 MNHNS, CDR2 SASEGT. The CDR3 totals 17 residues. The CDR3, as DNA: TGTGCCAGCAGCCGGGGACTAGCGGGAGTAGGGGCAGAGACCCGGTACTTC. This codes for CASSRGLAGVGAETRYF.

V is TRBV14 and J is TRBJ2-7, with D unclear. Per the germline V gene, CDR1 is SGHDN and CDR2 is FVKESK. V was cut by 4 bases and J by 6 bases, with 22 bases left in between. This CDR3 is built from 16 residues. Here the CDR3 DNA reads TGTGCCAGCAGCCGTACTCGGGCCGCCTGGAAGGGCGAGCAGTACTTC. Residues: CASSRTRAAWKGEQYF.

The J gene is TRBJ2-7, the V gene TRBV20-1; 7 bases are a match to TRBD1. V was pared by 3 bases and J by 9 bases, with 11 bases of the junction left unmatched. The length of the CDR3 is 13 residues. Germline assignment: CDR1 DFQATT and CDR2 SNEGSKA (reference sequence). DNA of the CDR3: TGCAGTGCTAGGGGCAGGGGGTCCCCAGGGCAGTACTTC. Amino acids: CSARGRGSPGQYF.

This clonotype was recorded once. The V and J genes are TRBV18 and TRBJ2-3, with 9 bases aligning to TRBD2. CDR1 is KGHSH and CDR2 is LQKENI in the germline V gene. The CDR3 is 17 amino acids. Unmatched junction bases numbered 10, after V lost 6 bases and J lost 0 bases. The CDR3 DNA follows: TGTGCCAGCTCGCGCGGGGGGGCCGATTGGAGCACAGATACGCAGTATTTT. This translates into CASSRGGADWSTDTQYF.

This chain connects TRBV6-6 to TRBJ1-1; D is undetermined. V was shortened by 6 bases and J by 8 bases, with 10 bases between the two germline ends. The CDR3 totals 11 residues. The germline V gene encodes CDR1 MNHNY and CDR2 SVGAGI (reference sequence). The CDR3: CASRYGIEAFF. The CDR3 DNA follows: TGTGCCAGCAGATATGGGATCGAAGCTTTCTTT.

Concerning this clonotype: One junction end disagrees with the germline gene, perhaps due to a read error. The V call is TRBV29-1, the J call TRBJ2-2; TRBD2 agrees at 7 bases. Germline lookup yields CDR1 SQVTM and CDR2 ANQGSEA. CDR3 length equals 13 residues. CDR3 nucleotides: TGCAGCGTTGAAAGCCGCTACGGGCGGGAGCGGTTTTTT. Its protein is CSVESRYGRERFF.

This clonotype came up a few times. The chain recombines TRBV29-1 with TRBJ1-1; TRBD1 agrees at 8 bases. Trimming cost V 6 bases and J 10 bases; bases outside gene matches: 10. The CDR3 runs 12 residues. CDR1 and CDR2 from the germline V gene are SQVTM and ANQGSEA. CDR3 loop: CSVETGVMGAFF. CDR3 nucleotides: TGCAGCGTAGAGACAGGGGTGATGGGAGCTTTCTTT. Using reference TRBV29-1 and TRBJ1-1 for the parts outside the CDR3, the full variable domain is SAVISQKPSRDICQRGTSLTIQCQVDSQVTMMFWYRQQPGQSLTLIATANQGSEATYESGFVIDKFPISRPNLTFSTLTVSNMSPEDSSIYLCSVETGVMGAFFGQGTRLTVV.

There are many counts of this clonotype. This chain connects TRBV12-3 or TRBV12-4 to TRBJ2-5, with D maybe TRBD2 (5 bases). This CDR3 has 12 residues. The V gene lost 5 bases and the J gene lost 4 bases, with 8 bases spanning the gap. CDR3 sequence (DNA): TGTGCCAGCAGTATGGCGGGAGAGACCCAGTACTTC. This codes for CASSMAGETQYF.

This clonotype was picked up a small number of times. The chain has TRBV7-9 and TRBJ2-3, with 10 positions matching TRBD1. Trimming took 5 bases from V and 5 from J; bases not matched to a gene: 7. The CDR3 contains 15 residues. Germline V gives CDR1 SEHNR, CDR2 FQNEAQ (reference sequence). CDR3 DNA sequence: TGTGCCAGCAGCGGCGGGACAGGGGTCGTAGATACGCAGTATTTT. Protein: CASSGGTGVVDTQYF.

The chain couples TRBV20-1 to TRBJ2-3; TRBD1 matches at 7 bases. Germline CDR1 reads DFQATT; CDR2 reads SNEGSKA (reference sequence). V trimming: 4 bases; J trimming: 1 base; junction bases outside the gene matches: 5. CDR3 length: 14 residues. The CDR3 DNA reads as TGCAGTGCTAACAGGGGACCACGCACAGATACGCAGTATTTT. It specifies CSANRGPRTDTQYF.

The chain links TRBV6-5 to TRBJ1-4; tentative D call: TRBD1 (5 bases). V gave up 6 bases and J gave up 0 bases, with 11 bases separating them. CDR3 size: 15 residues. CDR1 is MNHEY, CDR2 SVGAGI, per germline. The CDR3 here is CASRKTVATNEKLFF. CDR3 nucleotides: TGTGCCAGCAGGAAGACAGTTGCAACTAATGAAAAACTGTTTTTT.

This clonotype has only a few counts. This chain connects TRBV2 to TRBJ1-5; tentatively, D is TRBD1 (5 bases). Per the germline V gene, CDR1 is SNHLY and CDR2 is FYNNEI. The CDR3 has 14 residues. Trimming stripped 6 bases from V and 4 bases from J, with 13 bases between. CDR3 coding DNA: TGTGCCAGCAGACAGGACGGGGATAATCAGCCCCAGCATTTT. Its protein is CASRQDGDNQPQHF.